The 10 T cell receptor beta chains given below trace back to one sample, sequenced in a study of T cell clones after liver transplantation. Here immunoSEQ multiplex PCR was the method, and the copy in TCRdb shows in-frame clones only, minus some. Here the sample spans some 60,000 clones, 60% to 80% being singletons. The sample in question was CD4+ T cells from blood, obtained before liver transplant. These receptors were collected from a human donor who received a liver transplant.

The chain employs TRBV19 and TRBJ1-2; D might be TRBD1 (5 bases). CDR3 length equals 15 residues. Germline V gene sequence: CDR1 LNHDA, CDR2 SQIVND (reference sequence). V lost 3 bases and J 3 bases, leaving 14 bases between the germline ends. The CDR3 region has the DNA TGTGCCAGTAGTATCGGAGGGGCGAAGTACTATGGCTACACCTTC. This codes for CASSIGGAKYYGYTF.

This clone was observed a few times. The rearrangement joins TRBV2 to TRBJ1-1, with D possibly TRBD1 on 5 matching bases. The germline V and J ends were trimmed by 6 bases and 1 base, with 12 bases remaining between them. The CDR3 has 14 residues. Germline CDR1 is SNHLY and CDR2 is FYNNEI. CDR3: CASRGGAWNTEAFF. In DNA form, the CDR3 reads TGTGCCAGCAGGGGGGGAGCGTGGAACACTGAAGCTTTCTTT.

By share of the sample, this clone is medium-sized. The rearrangement links TRBV27 to TRBJ1-6, with 7 bases that match TRBD1. The length of the CDR3 is 16 residues. From germline, CDR1 is MNHEY and CDR2 SMNVEV (reference sequence). Trimming took 4 bases from V and 7 from J; bases not matched to a gene: 10. The CDR3 reads CASSSPRTGENSPLHF. The CDR3 region has the DNA TGTGCCAGCAGTTCTCCTCGGACAGGTGAGAATTCACCCCTCCACTTT.

This clone is termed medium-sized. The chain has TRBV10-2 and TRBJ2-7; 8 nucleotides match TRBD1. Germline V lookup: CDR1 WSHSY, CDR2 SAAADI. The CDR3 loop spans 16 amino acids. The J segment lost 2 bases and the V segment lost 6 bases, leaving 12 bases of the junction unmatched. CDR3 residues: CASSRLQGERAYEQYF. DNA for the CDR3: TGCGCCAGCAGCCGATTACAGGGGGAAAGAGCCTACGAGCAGTACTTC.

The chain employs TRBV7-9 and TRBJ2-6; 7 positions agree with TRBD1. This CDR3 contains 17 residues. Germline V gene sequence: CDR1 SEHNR, CDR2 FQNEAQ (reference sequence). V lost 7 bases and J lost 0; bases outside the gene matches: 9. The CDR3 nucleotides are TGTGCCAGCATTCCGGGACAGCGTATCTCTGGGGCCAACGTCCTGACTTTC. This encodes CASIPGQRISGANVLTF.

At least ten counts were recorded for this clone. CDR3 amino acids: CASSLNLPGTGEDEQFF. CDR3 in DNA: TGTGCCAGCAGTTTGAATCTCCCAGGGACAGGGGAAGATGAGCAGTTCTTC. The chain employs TRBV2 and TRBJ2-1, with 10 bases fitting TRBD1. The V and J ends lost 5 bases and 8 bases, in that order; junction bases with no gene match: 15. The germline CDR1 and CDR2 sequences are SNHLY and FYNNEI. This CDR3 spans 17 amino acids. The full variable domain, completed using reference TRBV2 and TRBJ2-1, is EPEVTQTPSHQVTQMGQEVILRCVPISNHLYFYWYRQILGQKVEFLVSFYNNEISEKSEIFDDQFSVERPDGSNFTLKIRSTKLEDSAMYFCASSLNLPGTGEDEQFFGPGTRLTVL.

The chain is built from TRBV5-1 and TRBJ1-1, with D uncertain. Germline V gives CDR1 SGHRS, CDR2 YFSETQ. The CDR3 length is 16 residues. The ends were cut back, 4 bases at V and 1 base at J, with 17 bases in the middle. The CDR3 loop reads CASSLRERAGNTEAFF. CDR3 DNA sequence: TGCGCCAGCAGCCTCCGGGAACGGGCGGGGAACACTGAAGCTTTCTTT.

This chain connects TRBV29-1 to TRBJ1-1; D gene unclear. Per the germline V gene, CDR1 is SQVTM and CDR2 is ANQGSEA. The CDR3 is 15 amino acids. Trimming cost V 7 bases and J 1 base, with 19 bases left between them. This CDR3 reads CSALPIDTSNTEAFF. The CDR3 coding sequence is TGCAGCGCCCTACCCATCGACACCTCGAACACTGAAGCTTTCTTT.

This clone was seen only a few times. The chain is built from TRBV4-1 and TRBJ2-7; no reliable D call. Trimming shortened V by 1 base and J by 0 bases, and 10 bases separated the two germline ends. Per the germline V gene, CDR1 is MGHRA and CDR2 is YSYEKL. The CDR3 is 15 amino acids. CDR3 in amino acids: CASSQALGSSYEQYF. CDR3 in DNA: TGCGCCAGCAGCCAAGCTCTCGGGTCCTCCTACGAGCAGTACTTC.

The chain uses TRBV14 and TRBJ2-1, with 9 nucleotides matching TRBD1. This CDR3 has 16 residues. In germline, CDR1 is SGHDN, CDR2 FVKESK. V lost 6 bases and J lost 1; bases outside the gene matches: 7. CDR3 nucleotides: TGTGCCAGCAGTCAAACAGGGGGCGTATCCTACAATGAGCAGTTCTTC. Translating it yields CASSQTGGVSYNEQFF.